A selection of T cell receptor beta chains follows, all from one sample in a study of blood T cell repertoires in COVID-19. Only in-frame clones appear in the TCRdb table, and some are missing; sequencing was by immunoSEQ multiplex PCR. The sample holds a few hundred thousand clones; about 90% are singletons and the top ten take 1.5% to 2%. Sequenced: PBMCs or T cells enriched from blood (not recorded which). The receptor set was obtained from a woman aged 18-35 years with acute COVID-19. The CDR3 runs from the conserved cysteine through the conserved F or W. The D gene is left open where the match is weak. Size values are once, few and many counts, or a class for expanded clones, and some rows have none.

V,size,J,D,CDR3,DNA
TRBV28,-,TRBJ2-5,-,CASSSNQETQYF,TGTGCCAGTAGTTCCAACCAAGAGACCCAGTACTTC
TRBV11-3,few,TRBJ2-1,-,CASSAGTDNEQFF,TGTGCCAGCAGTGCGGGAACGGACAATGAGCAGTTCTTC
TRBV6-5,once,TRBJ2-7,TRBD1,CASRTVGTGSHEQYF,TGTGCCAGCAGGACAGTGGGGACAGGATCACACGAGCAGTACTTC
TRBV28,-,TRBJ1-5,TRBD1,CASSARQGRNQPQHF,TGTGCCAGCAGTGCAAGACAGGGGAGGAATCAGCCCCAGCATTTT
TRBV6-5,few,TRBJ2-6,-,CASSYFPGSGANVLTF,TGTGCCAGCAGTTACTTTCCGGGATCTGGGGCCAACGTCCTGACTTTC
TRBV30,-,TRBJ1-3,-,CAWRGLPFSGNTIYF,TGTGCCTGGAGGGGGCTACCCTTCTCTGGAAACACCATATATTTT
TRBV6-5,-,TRBJ2-7,TRBD1,CASNKGASSYEQYF,TGTGCCAGCAACAAGGGGGCATCCTCCTACGAGCAGTACTTC
TRBV7-3,-,TRBJ2-3,TRBD1,CASSLGGQGKTDTQYF,TGTGCCAGCAGCTTAGGGGGACAGGGGAAAACAGATACGCAGTATTTT
TRBV11-3,-,TRBJ2-1,-,CASSLDRLSPPYNEQFF,TGTGCCAGCAGCTTAGATCGCCTTAGCCCTCCCTACAATGAGCAGTTCTTC
TRBV28,-,TRBJ2-1,TRBD2,CASISLAALYNEQFF,TGTGCCAGTATTTCTCTAGCGGCCCTCTACAATGAGCAGTTCTTC
TRBV21-1,-,TRBJ2-7,-,CARTGLTYEQYF,TGTGCCAGGACAGGGCTAACCTACGAGCAGTACTTC
TRBV7-9,-,TRBJ2-7,-,CASSLRTSPYEQYF,TGTGCCAGCAGCTTAAGAACTAGCCCATACGAGCAGTACTTC
TRBV28,-,TRBJ2-7,TRBD1,CASSNTGTAYEQYF,TGTGCCAGCAGTAATACCGGGACAGCCTACGAGCAGTACTTC
TRBV4-3,-,TRBJ2-7,TRBD2,CASSQGISSGISYEQYF,TGCGCCAGCAGCCAAGGTATATCTAGCGGGATCTCCTACGAGCAGTACTTC
TRBV20-1,-,TRBJ1-1,-,CSDGEAFF,TGCAGTGACGGTGAAGCTTTCTTT
TRBV19,-,TRBJ2-7,TRBD2,CASSSQTSGRSEQYF,TGTGCCAGTAGTTCTCAGACTAGCGGGAGAAGCGAGCAGTACTTC
TRBV10-3,once,TRBJ1-2,TRBD1,CAIRGTGRTTRAFGYTF,TGTGCCATCAGGGGGACAGGGAGGACCACCCGGGCCTTTGGCTACACCTTC
TRBV14,-,TRBJ2-4,-,CASSQDPGKNIQYF,TGTGCCAGCAGCCAAGACCCGGGGAAAAACATTCAGTACTTC
TRBV6-5,once,TRBJ1-4,-,CASNGDNEKLFF,TGTGCCAGCAACGGTGATAATGAAAAACTGTTTTTT
TRBV15,-,TRBJ1-2,TRBD1,CATSSYPYRGRTPGGYTF,TGTGCCACCAGCTCATACCCCTACAGGGGGCGGACCCCCGGGGGCTACACCTTC
TRBV6-1,-,TRBJ2-1,-,CASSEGRDYNEQFF,TGTGCCAGCAGTGAGGGCAGAGACTACAATGAGCAGTTCTTC
TRBV14,-,TRBJ1-1,TRBD1,CASSQDRVTEAFF,TGTGCCAGCAGCCAGGACAGGGTGACTGAAGCTTTCTTT
TRBV27,-,TRBJ1-2,-,CASRRTGAVYGYTF,TGTGCCAGCAGACGAACCGGAGCGGTCTATGGCTACACCTTC
TRBV5-1,-,TRBJ1-1,-,CASSRQSPPMNTEAFF,TGCGCCAGCAGCCGACAGAGCCCCCCTATGAACACTGAAGCTTTCTTT
TRBV4-3,-,TRBJ1-1,-,CASSQDHRRAAEAFF,TGCGCCAGCAGCCAAGATCACAGGAGGGCAGCTGAAGCTTTCTTT
TRBV6-5,-,TRBJ2-1,TRBD2,CASRTRTSGSPEQFF,TGTGCCAGCAGAACCCGGACTAGCGGGAGCCCTGAGCAGTTCTTC
TRBV29-1,-,TRBJ1-4,-,CSVGRDNNEKLFF,TGCAGCGTCGGCCGGGACAACAATGAAAAACTGTTTTTT
TRBV7-2,-,TRBJ2-7,-,CASSLGAGTTYEQYF,TGTGCCAGCAGCTTAGGGGCAGGGACAACCTACGAGCAGTACTTC
TRBV4-3,-,TRBJ2-5,-,CASSQDVSSRGQETQYF,TGCGCCAGCAGCCAAGACGTGTCTAGCCGAGGACAAGAGACCCAGTACTTC
TRBV4-3,-,TRBJ2-2,TRBD1,CASSYPGQSTGELFF,TGCGCCAGCAGCTATCCGGGACAGAGTACCGGGGAGCTGTTTTTT
TRBV3-1/TRBV3-2,-,TRBJ2-1,TRBD2,CASSQDGTRYNEQFF,TGTGCCAGCAGCCAAGACGGGACTAGATACAATGAGCAGTTCTTC
TRBV4-1,-,TRBJ2-7,-,CASSQEGVSSVYEQYF,TGCGCCAGCAGCCAAGAAGGGGTGTCTAGCGTCTACGAGCAGTACTTC
TRBV14,-,TRBJ1-2,-,CASSQVGAPYGYTF,TGTGCCAGCAGCCAAGTAGGGGCACCCTATGGCTACACCTTC
TRBV3-1/TRBV3-2,-,TRBJ1-4,-,CASSSRDGGDEKLFF,TGTGCCAGCAGCTCCCGGGACGGCGGGGATGAAAAACTGTTTTTT
TRBV30,-,TRBJ2-7,TRBD2,CAWRSSGVGEQYF,TGTGCCTGGAGGTCGAGCGGGGTCGGCGAGCAGTACTTC
TRBV6-2/TRBV6-3,-,TRBJ1-5,TRBD1,CASSPAPGQGIGQPQHF,TGTGCCAGCAGTCCAGCTCCGGGACAGGGAATCGGGCAGCCCCAGCATTTT
TRBV30,-,TRBJ2-3,-,CAWSKLRGRTDTQYF,TGTGCCTGGAGCAAGCTCCGGGGGAGGACAGATACGCAGTATTTT
TRBV29-1,once,TRBJ2-3,TRBD1,CSVDESQGTSTDTQYF,TGCAGCGTGGATGAATCACAGGGGACCTCCACAGATACGCAGTATTTT
TRBV28,-,TRBJ2-1,-,CASTLYNEQFF,TGTGCCAGCACCTTATACAATGAGCAGTTCTTC
TRBV5-1,-,TRBJ2-3,TRBD2,CASSWLAGGSDTQYF,TGCGCCAGCAGCTGGCTAGCGGGAGGGTCAGATACGCAGTATTTT
TRBV28,-,TRBJ1-5,TRBD1,CASSAGTASNQPQHF,TGTGCCAGCAGTGCCGGGACAGCCAGCAATCAGCCCCAGCATTTT
TRBV3-1/TRBV3-2,-,TRBJ2-5,-,CASSQDPPGGTQETQYF,TGTGCCAGCAGCCAAGACCCCCCCGGCGGGACCCAAGAGACCCAGTACTTC
TRBV11-2,-,TRBJ1-6,-,CASSLHRYNSPLHF,TGTGCCAGCAGCTTACACAGGTATAATTCACCCCTCCACTTT
TRBV11-2,-,TRBJ1-1,-,CASSSTTGPEWTEAFF,TGTGCCAGCAGCTCAACCACAGGCCCCGAGTGGACTGAAGCTTTCTTT
TRBV5-1,few,TRBJ2-1,TRBD1,CASSLGTTQGVTFF,TGCGCCAGCAGCTTGGGGACGACACAGGGGGTTACATTCTTC
TRBV28,-,TRBJ2-1,TRBD2,CASSGGATETSGYNEQFF,TGTGCCAGCAGCGGAGGGGCTACAGAGACTAGCGGGTACAATGAGCAGTTCTTC
TRBV27,-,TRBJ2-1,TRBD2,CASRPGTSSVGTPYNEQFF,TGTGCCAGCAGGCCGGGGACTAGTTCTGTCGGGACGCCGTACAATGAGCAGTTCTTC
TRBV5-6,once,TRBJ2-1,TRBD2,CASSDLADSYNEQFF,TGTGCCAGCAGCGATCTAGCGGACTCCTACAATGAGCAGTTCTTC
TRBV3-1/TRBV3-2,once,TRBJ2-3,-,CASSNSLNTQYF,TGTGCCAGCAGCAACAGTCTAAATACGCAGTATTTT
TRBV7-9,-,TRBJ1-2,-,CASSDTGWAGYTF,TGTGCCAGCAGCGATACAGGGTGGGCGGGCTACACCTTC
TRBV9,-,TRBJ2-5,TRBD1,CASSVTGTGETQYF,TGTGCCAGCAGCGTGACCGGGACAGGGGAGACCCAGTACTTC
TRBV2,few,TRBJ2-3,TRBD2,CASRSSGGGINTQYF,TGTGCCAGCCGCTCTAGCGGTGGGGGGATAAATACGCAGTATTTT
TRBV27,few,TRBJ2-2,TRBD1,CASSLRTGETGELFF,TGTGCCAGCAGTTTAAGGACAGGGGAGACCGGGGAGCTGTTTTTT
TRBV5-1,-,TRBJ2-5,-,CASSLGGEETQYF,TGCGCCAGCAGCTTGGGGGGAGAAGAGACCCAGTACTTC
TRBV25-1,-,TRBJ2-7,TRBD1,CASSEPGQSYEQYF,TGTGCCAGCAGTGAACCGGGACAGTCCTACGAGCAGTACTTC
TRBV7-2,-,TRBJ2-2,-,CASSLIGGTGELFF,TGTGCCAGCAGCTTAATAGGAGGGACCGGGGAGCTGTTTTTT
TRBV5-5,-,TRBJ1-1,TRBD1,CASSLWGTGGRTEAFF,TGTGCCAGCAGCTTGTGGGGGACAGGGGGCCGTACTGAAGCTTTCTTT
TRBV7-6,-,TRBJ1-4,-,CASSLKGTFNEKLFF,TGTGCCAGCAGCTTAAAGGGGACATTTAATGAAAAACTGTTTTTT